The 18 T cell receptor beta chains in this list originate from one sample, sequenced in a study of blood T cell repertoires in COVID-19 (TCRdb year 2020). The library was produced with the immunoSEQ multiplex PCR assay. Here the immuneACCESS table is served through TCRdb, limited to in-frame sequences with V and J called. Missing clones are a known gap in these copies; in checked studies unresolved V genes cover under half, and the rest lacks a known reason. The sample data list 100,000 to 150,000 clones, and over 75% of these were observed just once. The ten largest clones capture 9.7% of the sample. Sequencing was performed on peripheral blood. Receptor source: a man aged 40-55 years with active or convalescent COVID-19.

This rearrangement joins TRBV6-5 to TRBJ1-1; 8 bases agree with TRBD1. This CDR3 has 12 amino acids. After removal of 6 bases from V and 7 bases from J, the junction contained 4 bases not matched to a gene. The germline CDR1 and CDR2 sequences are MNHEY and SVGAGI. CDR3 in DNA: TGTGCCAGCAGCCGACAGGGGAATGAAGCTTTCTTT. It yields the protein CASSRQGNEAFF.

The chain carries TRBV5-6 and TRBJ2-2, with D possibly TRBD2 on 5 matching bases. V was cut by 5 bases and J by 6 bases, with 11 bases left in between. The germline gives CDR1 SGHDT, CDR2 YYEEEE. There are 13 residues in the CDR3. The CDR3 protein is CASRFGGPGELFF. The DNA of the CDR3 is TGTGCCAGCAGGTTCGGCGGGCCCGGGGAGCTGTTTTTT.

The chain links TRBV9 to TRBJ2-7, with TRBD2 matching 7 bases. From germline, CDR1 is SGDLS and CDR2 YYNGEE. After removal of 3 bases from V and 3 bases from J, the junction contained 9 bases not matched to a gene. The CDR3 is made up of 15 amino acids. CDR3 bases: TGTGCCAGCAGCGCCGGACTAGACGGTATCTACGAGCAGTACTTC. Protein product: CASSAGLDGIYEQYF.

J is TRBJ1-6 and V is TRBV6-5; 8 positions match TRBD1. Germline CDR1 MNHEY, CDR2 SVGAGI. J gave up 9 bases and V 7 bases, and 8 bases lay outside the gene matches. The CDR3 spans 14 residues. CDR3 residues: CASNPRQGASPLHF. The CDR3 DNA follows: TGTGCCAGCAATCCGAGGCAGGGGGCTTCACCCCTCCACTTT.

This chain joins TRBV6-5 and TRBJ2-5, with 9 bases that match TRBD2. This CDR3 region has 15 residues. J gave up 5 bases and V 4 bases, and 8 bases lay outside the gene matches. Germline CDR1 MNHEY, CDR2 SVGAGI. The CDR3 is CASSFEAGGRETQYF. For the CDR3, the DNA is TGTGCCAGCAGTTTCGAAGCGGGGGGCCGGGAGACCCAGTACTTC.

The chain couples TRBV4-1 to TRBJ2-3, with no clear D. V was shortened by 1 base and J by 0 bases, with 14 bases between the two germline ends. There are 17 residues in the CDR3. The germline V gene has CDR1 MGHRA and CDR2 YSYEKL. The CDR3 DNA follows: TGCGCCAGCAGCCAAGGTCGCACCTTGGGCAGCACAGATACGCAGTATTTT. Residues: CASSQGRTLGSTDTQYF.

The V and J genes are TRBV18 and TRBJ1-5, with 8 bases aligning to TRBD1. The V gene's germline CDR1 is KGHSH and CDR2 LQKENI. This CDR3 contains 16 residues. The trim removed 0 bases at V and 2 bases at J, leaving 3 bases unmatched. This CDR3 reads CASSPPQGAGNQPQHF. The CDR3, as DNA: TGTGCCAGCTCACCACCTCAGGGGGCTGGCAATCAGCCCCAGCATTTT.

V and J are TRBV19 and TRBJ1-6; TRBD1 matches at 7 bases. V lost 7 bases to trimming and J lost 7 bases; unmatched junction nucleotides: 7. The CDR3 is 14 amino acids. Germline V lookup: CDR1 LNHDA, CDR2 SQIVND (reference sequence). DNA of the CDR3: TGTGCCAGTACCGAGACAGGGAGGAATTCACCCCTCCACTTT. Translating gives CASTETGRNSPLHF.

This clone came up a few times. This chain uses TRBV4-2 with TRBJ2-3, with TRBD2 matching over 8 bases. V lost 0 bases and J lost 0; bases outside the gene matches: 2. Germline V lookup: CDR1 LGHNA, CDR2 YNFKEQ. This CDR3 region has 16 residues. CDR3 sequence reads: CASSQDVAGSTDTQYF. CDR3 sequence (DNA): TGTGCCAGCAGCCAAGATGTAGCGGGAAGCACAGATACGCAGTATTTT.

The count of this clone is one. The CDR3 nucleotides are TGCGCCAGCAGCCCCGACGGTGAGCGGGGGTCTAGGAGGGAGACCCAGTACTTC. Translating it yields CASSPDGERGSRRETQYF. The V gene is TRBV5-1, the J gene TRBJ2-5; 8 bases map to TRBD2. Trimming removed 4 bases from V and 5 bases from J; junction bases left unmatched: 19. Germline V gene lookup returns CDR1 SGHRS and CDR2 YFSETQ. The CDR3 loop spans 18 amino acids.

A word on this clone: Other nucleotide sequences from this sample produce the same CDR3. The CDR3 sequence: CASSLGTDSNQPQHF. The CDR3 coding sequence is TGTGCCAGCTCGCTCGGGACAGATAGCAATCAGCCCCAGCATTTT. The chain links TRBV18 to TRBJ1-5; 7 nucleotides line up with TRBD1. The germline gives CDR1 KGHSH, CDR2 LQKENI. The CDR3 totals 15 residues. The J segment lost 0 bases and the V segment lost 6 bases, leaving 5 bases of the junction unmatched.

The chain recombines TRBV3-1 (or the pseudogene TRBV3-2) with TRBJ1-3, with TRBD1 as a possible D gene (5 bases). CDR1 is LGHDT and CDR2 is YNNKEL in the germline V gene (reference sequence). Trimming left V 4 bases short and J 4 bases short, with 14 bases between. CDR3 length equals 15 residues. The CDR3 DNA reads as TGTGCCAGCAGCCCCTTCCGGGACTCGGGAAACACCATATATTTT. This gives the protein CASSPFRDSGNTIYF.

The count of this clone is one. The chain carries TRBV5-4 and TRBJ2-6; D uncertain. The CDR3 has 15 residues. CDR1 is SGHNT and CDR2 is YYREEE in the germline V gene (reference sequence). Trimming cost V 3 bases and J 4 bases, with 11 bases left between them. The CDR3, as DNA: TGTGCCAGCAGCTCTGACATTGGAGGGGCCAACGTCCTGACTTTC. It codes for CASSSDIGGANVLTF.

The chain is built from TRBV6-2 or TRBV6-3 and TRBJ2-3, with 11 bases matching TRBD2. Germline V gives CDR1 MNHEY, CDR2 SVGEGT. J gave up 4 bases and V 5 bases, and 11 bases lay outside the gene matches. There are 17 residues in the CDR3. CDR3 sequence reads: CASSRSGGVREADTQYF. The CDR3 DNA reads TGTGCCAGCAGTCGTAGCGGGGGGGTCCGTGAAGCAGATACGCAGTATTTT.

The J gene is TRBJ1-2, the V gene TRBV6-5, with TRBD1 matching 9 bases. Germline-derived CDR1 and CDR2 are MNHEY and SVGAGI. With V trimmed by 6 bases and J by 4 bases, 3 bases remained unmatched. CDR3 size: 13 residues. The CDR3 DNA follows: TGTGCCAGCAGCACAGGGGGCGTCTATGGCTACACCTTC. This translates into CASSTGGVYGYTF.

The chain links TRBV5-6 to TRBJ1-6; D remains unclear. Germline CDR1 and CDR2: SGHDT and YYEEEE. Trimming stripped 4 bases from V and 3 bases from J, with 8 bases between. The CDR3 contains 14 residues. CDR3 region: CASSATDYNSPLHF. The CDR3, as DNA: TGTGCCAGCAGCGCTACAGACTATAATTCACCCCTCCACTTT.

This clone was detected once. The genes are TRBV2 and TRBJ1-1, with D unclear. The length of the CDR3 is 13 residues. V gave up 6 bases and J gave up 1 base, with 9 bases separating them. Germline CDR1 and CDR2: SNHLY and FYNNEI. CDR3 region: CASRLMGNTEAFF. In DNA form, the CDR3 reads TGTGCCAGCAGACTAATGGGGAACACTGAAGCTTTCTTT.

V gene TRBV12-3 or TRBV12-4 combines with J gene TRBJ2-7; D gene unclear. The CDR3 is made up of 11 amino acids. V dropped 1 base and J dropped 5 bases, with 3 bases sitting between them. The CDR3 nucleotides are TGTGCCAGCAGTTTAGGGCACGAGCAGTACTTC. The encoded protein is CASSLGHEQYF.